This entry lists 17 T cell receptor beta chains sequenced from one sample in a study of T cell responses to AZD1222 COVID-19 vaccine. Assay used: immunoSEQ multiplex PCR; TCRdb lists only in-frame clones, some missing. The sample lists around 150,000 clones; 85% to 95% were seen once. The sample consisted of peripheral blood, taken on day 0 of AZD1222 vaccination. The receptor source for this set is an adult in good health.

CDR3 sequence (DNA): TGTGCCAGCAGCGACAGCTCCGGGCATGGCATTCAGTACTTC. It codes for CASSDSSGHGIQYF. This sequence joins TRBV6-2 or TRBV6-3 and TRBJ2-4; D perhaps matches TRBD1 (5 bases). CDR1 is MNHEY and CDR2 is SVGEGT in the germline V gene. This CDR3 region has 14 residues. V lost 6 bases to trimming and J lost 9 bases, with 18 bases between them.

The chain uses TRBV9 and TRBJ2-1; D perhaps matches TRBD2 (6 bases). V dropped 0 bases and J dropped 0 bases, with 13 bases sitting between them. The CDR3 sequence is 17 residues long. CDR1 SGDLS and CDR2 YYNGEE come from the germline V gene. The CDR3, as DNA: TGTGCCAGCAGCGTAGTACCAGCGGGTAGCTCCTACAATGAGCAGTTCTTC. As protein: CASSVVPAGSSYNEQFF.

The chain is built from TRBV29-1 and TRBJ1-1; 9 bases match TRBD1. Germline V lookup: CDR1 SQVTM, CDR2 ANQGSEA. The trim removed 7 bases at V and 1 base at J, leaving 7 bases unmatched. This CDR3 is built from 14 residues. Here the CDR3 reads CSAPGQGWNTEAFF. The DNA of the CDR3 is TGCAGCGCCCCTGGACAGGGGTGGAACACTGAAGCTTTCTTT.

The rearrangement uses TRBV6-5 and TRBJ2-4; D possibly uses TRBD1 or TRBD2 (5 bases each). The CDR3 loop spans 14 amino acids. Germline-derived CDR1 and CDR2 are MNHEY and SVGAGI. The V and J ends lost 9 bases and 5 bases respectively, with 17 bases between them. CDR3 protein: CASKIGTRQNIQYF. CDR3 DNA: TGTGCCAGTAAGATCGGGACCCGACAAAACATTCAGTACTTC.

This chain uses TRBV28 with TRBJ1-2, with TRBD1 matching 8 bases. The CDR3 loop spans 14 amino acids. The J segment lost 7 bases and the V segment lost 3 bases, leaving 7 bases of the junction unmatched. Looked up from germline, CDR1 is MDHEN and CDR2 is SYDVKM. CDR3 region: CASSFSDREGGYTF. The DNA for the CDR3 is TGTGCCAGCAGTTTCTCGGACAGGGAGGGTGGCTACACCTTC.

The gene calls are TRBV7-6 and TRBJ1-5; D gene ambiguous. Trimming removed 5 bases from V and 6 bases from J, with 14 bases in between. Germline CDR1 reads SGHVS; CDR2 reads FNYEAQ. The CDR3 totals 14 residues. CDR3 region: CASSPQGGTQPQHF. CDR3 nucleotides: TGTGCCAGCAGCCCCCAAGGTGGAACTCAGCCCCAGCATTTT.

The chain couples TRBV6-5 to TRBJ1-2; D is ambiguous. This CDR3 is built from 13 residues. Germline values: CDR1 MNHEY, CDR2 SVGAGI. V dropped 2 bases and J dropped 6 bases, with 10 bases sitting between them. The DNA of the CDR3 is TGTGCCAGCAGTTACCGAACAGCGAATGGCTACACCTTC. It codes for CASSYRTANGYTF.

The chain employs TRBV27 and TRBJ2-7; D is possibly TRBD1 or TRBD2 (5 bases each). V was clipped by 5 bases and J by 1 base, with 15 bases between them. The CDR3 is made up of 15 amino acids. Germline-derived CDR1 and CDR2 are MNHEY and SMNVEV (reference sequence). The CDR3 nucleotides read TGTGCCAGCAGTCCCAAAGGGGAGTCTTCCTACGAGCAGTACTTC. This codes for CASSPKGESSYEQYF.

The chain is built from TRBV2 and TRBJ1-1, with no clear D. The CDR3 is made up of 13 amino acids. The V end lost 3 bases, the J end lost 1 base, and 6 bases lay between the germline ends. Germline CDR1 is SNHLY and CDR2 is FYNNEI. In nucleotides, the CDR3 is TGTGCCAGCAGTGACGACGGGAACACTGAAGCTTTCTTT. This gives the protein CASSDDGNTEAFF. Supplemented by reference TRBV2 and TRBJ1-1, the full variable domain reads EPEVTQTPSHQVTQMGQEVILRCVPISNHLYFYWYRQILGQKVEFLVSFYNNEISEKSEIFDDQFSVERPDGSNFTLKIRSTKLEDSAMYFCASSDDGNTEAFFGQGTRLTVV.

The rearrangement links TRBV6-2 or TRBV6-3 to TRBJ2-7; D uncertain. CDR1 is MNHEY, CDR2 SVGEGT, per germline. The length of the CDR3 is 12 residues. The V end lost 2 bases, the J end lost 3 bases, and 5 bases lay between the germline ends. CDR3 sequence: CASSYPLYEQYF. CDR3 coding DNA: TGTGCCAGCAGTTACCCTCTCTACGAGCAGTACTTC.

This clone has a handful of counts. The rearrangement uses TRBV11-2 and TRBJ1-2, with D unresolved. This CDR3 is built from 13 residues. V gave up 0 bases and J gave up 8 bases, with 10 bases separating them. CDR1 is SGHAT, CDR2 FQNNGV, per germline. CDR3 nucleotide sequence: TGTGCCAGCAGCTTAGAGCCCTCGGGGGGCTACACCTTC. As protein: CASSLEPSGGYTF.

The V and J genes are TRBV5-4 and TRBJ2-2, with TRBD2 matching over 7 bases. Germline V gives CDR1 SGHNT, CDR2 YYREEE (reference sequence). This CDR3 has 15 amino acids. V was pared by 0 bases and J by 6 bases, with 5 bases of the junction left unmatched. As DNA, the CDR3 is TGTGCCAGCAGCTTGGGCGGGAGCGGGGCCGGGGAGCTGTTTTTT. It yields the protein CASSLGGSGAGELFF. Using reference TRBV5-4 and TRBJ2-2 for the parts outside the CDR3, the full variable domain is ETGVTQSPTHLIKTRGQQVTLRCSSQSGHNTVSWYQQALGQGPQFIFQYYREEENGRGNFPPRFSGLQFPNYSSELNVNALELDDSALYLCASSLGGSGAGELFFGEGSRLTVL.

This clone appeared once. CDR3 sequence (DNA): TGTGCCATCGGGACTAGCGGCTACGAGCAGTACTTC. This gives the protein CAIGTSGYEQYF. The V call is TRBV10-3, the J call TRBJ2-7; 11 nucleotides line up with TRBD2. Germline-derived CDR1 and CDR2 are ENHRY and SYGVKD. V lost 8 bases to trimming and J lost 3 bases; unmatched junction nucleotides: 0. The CDR3 contains 12 residues.

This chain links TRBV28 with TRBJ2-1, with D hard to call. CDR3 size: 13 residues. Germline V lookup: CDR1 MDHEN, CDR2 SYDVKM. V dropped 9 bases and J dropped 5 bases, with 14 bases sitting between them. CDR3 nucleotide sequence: TGTGCCAGAATTGGCTCTACACACAATGAGCAGTTCTTC. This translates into CARIGSTHNEQFF.

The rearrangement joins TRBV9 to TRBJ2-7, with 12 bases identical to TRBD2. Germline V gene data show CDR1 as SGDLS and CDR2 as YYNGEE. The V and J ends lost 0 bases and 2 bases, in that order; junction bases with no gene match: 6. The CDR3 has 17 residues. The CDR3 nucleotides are TGTGCCAGCAGCGTAGAGGAGAGGACTAGCGGGACCTACGAGCAGTACTTC. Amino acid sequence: CASSVEERTSGTYEQYF. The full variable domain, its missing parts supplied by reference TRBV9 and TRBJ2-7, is DSGVTQTPKHLITATGQRVTLRCSPRSGDLSVYWYQQSLDQGLQFLIQYYNGEERAKGNILERFSAQQFPDLHSELNLSSLELGDSALYFCASSVEERTSGTYEQYFGPGTRLTVT.

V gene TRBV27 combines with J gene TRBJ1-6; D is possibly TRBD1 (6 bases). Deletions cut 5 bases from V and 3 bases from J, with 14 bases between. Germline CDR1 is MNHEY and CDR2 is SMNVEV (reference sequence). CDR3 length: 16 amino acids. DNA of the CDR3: TGTGCCAGCAGTCACCTACAGGGTGACTATAATTCACCCCTCCACTTT. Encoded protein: CASSHLQGDYNSPLHF.

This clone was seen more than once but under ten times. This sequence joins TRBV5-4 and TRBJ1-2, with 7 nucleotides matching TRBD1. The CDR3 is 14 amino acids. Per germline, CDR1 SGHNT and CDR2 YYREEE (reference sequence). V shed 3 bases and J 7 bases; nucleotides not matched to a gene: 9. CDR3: CASSSDRVSGGYTF. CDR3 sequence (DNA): TGTGCCAGCAGCTCCGACAGGGTTTCGGGTGGCTACACCTTC. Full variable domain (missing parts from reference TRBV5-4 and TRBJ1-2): ETGVTQSPTHLIKTRGQQVTLRCSSQSGHNTVSWYQQALGQGPQFIFQYYREEENGRGNFPPRFSGLQFPNYSSELNVNALELDDSALYLCASSSDRVSGGYTFGSGTRLTVV.